The source of this T cell receptor (beta chain) is a study of T-cell reconstitution after alpha-beta-depleted transplantation in children. During its preparation, the TCRbeta library received unique molecular identifiers. MiXCR, applied by TCRdb to the PCR reads, yields one record per CDR3 protein. The repertoire includes about 500,000 distinct CDR3 sequences, 30% to 35% of them detected once, and 2.4% sits in the top ten. CDR1 and CDR2 (germline): SEHNR, FQNEAQ (reference sequence). Trimming removed 5 bases at V and 6 bases at J, with 17 bases between. This CDR3 has 15 residues. This clonotype was found a few times.

This TCR was sampled from a human donor who donated a stem cell graft to a child with aplastic anemia. The source was PBMCs from the stem cell graft donor, collected from the stem cell graft. The chain combines TRBV7-9 with TRBJ2-1; TRBD2 is a possible D gene (6 bases). In DNA form, the CDR3 reads TGTGCCAGCAGCCGAAGGACTACCTCGGGCAATGAGCAGTTCTTC. Protein: CASSRRTTSGNEQFF.